The 13 T cell receptor beta chains reported below all come from one sample, sequenced in a study of blood T cells in healthy people across ages. A sample-barcoded 5' primer and a J-beta primer mix were used in a second PCR of roughly 6 to 11 cycles. TCRdb itself ran the 5' RACE reads through MiXCR, one entry per CDR3 protein. The data hold about 640,000 distinct CDR3 sequences, with approximately 30% observed a single time. The sample comprised blood. The receptors were gathered from a woman of 80 years or more in good health.

Ten or more counts support this clonotype. V and J are TRBV5-5 and TRBJ2-5, with D maybe TRBD2 (7 bases). Germline V CDR1 and CDR2: SGHKS, YYEKEE (reference sequence). The CDR3 totals 18 residues. The V end lost 5 bases, the J end lost 2 bases, and 25 bases lay between the germline ends. The CDR3 region is CASRPGLVGGNRQETQYF. CDR3 sequence (DNA): TGTGCCAGCAGGCCCGGACTAGTGGGGGGCAACAGACAAGAGACCCAGTACTTC.

This clonotype was recorded at least ten times. The chain couples TRBV7-2 to TRBJ1-2; 8 bases are shared with TRBD1. V was clipped by 6 bases and J by 2 bases; unmatched bases: 5. The CDR3 runs 14 residues. Germline V CDR1 and CDR2: SGHTA, FQGNSA. CDR3 loop: CASSRQGTNYGYTF. In nucleotides, the CDR3 is TGTGCCAGCAGTCGACAGGGGACAAACTATGGCTACACCTTC.

This clonotype was seen a few times. The CDR3, as DNA: TGTGCCAGCAGTTCCTCAGGAGGGGATTTCCGTGGACAGCCCCAGCATTTT. This codes for CASSSSGGDFRGQPQHF. The chain recombines TRBV28 with TRBJ1-5; possible D gene TRBD1, 5 bases. The V and J ends lost 4 bases and 7 bases respectively, with 23 bases between them. This CDR3 contains 17 residues. Germline V gene lookup returns CDR1 MDHEN and CDR2 SYDVKM.

This clonotype was counted at least ten times. The chain uses TRBV7-9 and TRBJ2-7; D gene uncertain. CDR3 length: 15 residues. V lost 5 bases, J lost 4 bases, and 18 bases lay in between. Germline CDR1 and CDR2: SEHNR and FQNEAQ (reference sequence). The DNA of the CDR3 is TGTGCCAGCAGCCGCCTTCTAATCGACCGGTACGAGCAGTACTTC. This sequence encodes CASSRLLIDRYEQYF.

The chain employs TRBV7-3 and TRBJ2-5; perhaps TRBD2 as D (6 bases). The ends were cut back, 5 bases at V and 11 bases at J, with 21 bases in the middle. The germline V gene encodes CDR1 SGHTA and CDR2 FQGTGA. This CDR3 comprises 14 residues. The CDR3 DNA is TGTGCCAGCAGCCTCGAAGGAGGGAGGAATGAGCAGTACTTC. Its protein product is CASSLEGGRNEQYF.

As to this clonotype: The conserved final phenylalanine or tryptophan is absent from the CDR3, which likely points to a read error. This chain connects TRBV5-1 to TRBJ2-6; 8 nucleotides match TRBD1. The ends lost 3 bases at V and 2 bases at J; junction bases unmatched: 7. This CDR3 is built from 17 residues. Germline V lookup: CDR1 SGHRS, CDR2 YFSETQ. The CDR3 DNA reads as TGCGCCAGCAGCTCGGGGACAGGTTCGGCTGGGGCCAACGTCCTGACTAAC. This codes for CASSSGTGSAGANVLTN.

This clonotype has a count of ten or more. V usage is TRBV5-1 and J usage is TRBJ2-3, with TRBD1 matching over 7 bases. Germline V gene lookup returns CDR1 SGHRS and CDR2 YFSETQ. The CDR3 extends over 15 amino acids. V shed 3 bases and J 3 bases; nucleotides not matched to a gene: 7. CDR3 sequence reads: CASSSQGVETDTQYF. DNA for the CDR3: TGCGCCAGCAGCTCCCAGGGGGTAGAGACAGATACGCAGTATTTT.

This clonotype was seen a handful of times. The chain combines TRBV6-1 with TRBJ1-6; D unclear. The CDR3 runs 16 residues. The V end lost 1 base, the J end lost 2 bases, and 9 bases lay between the germline ends. Germline assignment: CDR1 MNHNS and CDR2 SASEGT. CDR3 sequence: CASSEGGDPYNSPLHF. In DNA form, the CDR3 reads TGTGCCAGCAGTGAAGGGGGAGACCCCTATAATTCACCCCTCCACTTT.

This clonotype was seen at least ten times. Being one base from a much bigger clone, this may be a read error. The chain is built from TRBV20-1 and TRBJ2-1, with D tentatively TRBD1 (5 bases). The tail of the sequence fits TRBJ2-7 better, so the J call may be wrong. Per the germline V gene, CDR1 is DFQATT and CDR2 is SNEGSKA (reference sequence). This CDR3 has 16 amino acids. DNA for the CDR3: TGCAGTGCTAGAGATTCGATGGGGCCAAACTACAATGAGCAGTACTTC. Its protein is CSARDSMGPNYNEQYF.

This clonotype was seen only a few times. A much larger clone lies one base from this, so it may be a read error. The CDR3 here is CRGETGLADSYNEQYF. CDR3 nucleotides: TGCAGGGGGGAGACGGGACTAGCGGACTCCTACAATGAGCAGTACTTC. The chain joins TRBV20-1 to TRBJ2-7; TRBD2 matches at 11 bases. The CDR3 is made up of 16 amino acids. Germline CDR1 DFQATT, CDR2 SNEGSKA (reference sequence).

The chain couples TRBV7-2 to TRBJ1-2, with 7 bases identical to TRBD1. This CDR3 has 14 amino acids. The trim removed 7 bases at V and 5 bases at J, leaving 10 bases unmatched. The germline V gene has CDR1 SGHTA and CDR2 FQGNSA. The CDR3 here is CASTRQGRLYGYTF. Here the CDR3 DNA reads TGTGCCAGCACGCGACAGGGAAGGCTTTATGGCTACACCTTC. The whole variable domain, filled in from reference TRBV7-2 and TRBJ1-2, reads GAGVSQSPSNKVTEKGKDVELRCDPISGHTALYWYRQSLGQGLEFLIYFQGNSAPDKSGLPSDRFSAERTGGSVSTLTIQRTQQEDSAVYLCASTRQGRLYGYTFGSGTRLTVV.

This clonotype was recorded at least ten times. The J gene is TRBJ1-4, the V gene TRBV9, with D hard to call. Trimming removed 5 bases at V and 0 bases at J, with 8 bases between. The CDR3 consists of 14 residues. Per germline, CDR1 SGDLS and CDR2 YYNGEE. DNA of the CDR3: TGTGCCAGCAGTCCCACGCCAACTAATGAAAAACTGTTTTTT. It encodes CASSPTPTNEKLFF.

This clonotype appeared many times. The chain carries TRBV10-3 and TRBJ2-7; TRBD1 aligns across 8 bases. CDR3 length: 13 amino acids. The J segment lost 5 bases and the V segment lost 4 bases, leaving 4 bases of the junction unmatched. CDR1 is ENHRY and CDR2 is SYGVKD in the germline V gene. The DNA for the CDR3 is TGTGCCATCAGTGCAGGGGGCTTCGACGAGCAGTACTTC. This translates into CAISAGGFDEQYF.